This T cell receptor (beta chain) was identified in a study of shared clonotypes between healthy human individuals. The V gene's germline CDR1 is SGHRS and CDR2 YFSETQ. The CDR3 extends over 14 amino acids. The V end was cut by 5 bases, the J end by 5 bases, with 17 bases between. Produced via immunoSEQ multiplex PCR; TCRdb's table is partial and in-frame only. Altogether 2.5 million or so clones are present, approximately 94% being singletons, with the ten largest covering around 0.14%. This TCR was recovered from a man aged 18 to 30 in good health. The chain carries TRBV5-1 and TRBJ2-7; D unresolved. Sequencing was done on a sample of naive CD4+ T cells sorted from blood. Subset of the sample: CD45RA+ positively selected. DNA of the CDR3: TGCGCCAGCAGTTCCTATGGGGTCACCAACGAGCAGTACTTC. This gives the protein CASSSYGVTNEQYF.